These 27 T cell receptor beta chains originate from one sample sequenced in a study of Tregs in tolerant kidney transplant recipients. TCRdb keeps only in-frame clones here, not all; method: immunoSEQ multiplex PCR. The sample has some 100,000 clones; around 91% are singletons. Sequencing was done on a sample of CD4+ T cells from blood. The origin of the receptors is a human donor in good health.

The chain links TRBV5-1 to TRBJ2-2; 7 nucleotides match TRBD1. The germline CDR1 and CDR2 sequences are SGHRS and YFSETQ. The CDR3 length is 15 residues. V lost 4 bases, J lost 3 bases, and 6 bases stayed unmatched. DNA of the CDR3: TGCGCCAGCAGCAGAGGACAGGCCGACACCGGGGAGCTGTTTTTT. It specifies CASSRGQADTGELFF.

The CDR3 region has the DNA TGTGCCAGCAGCTTAGATGGACTAGCGGGAGATAAGCAGTACTTC. Translation gives CASSLDGLAGDKQYF. The chain couples TRBV7-2 to TRBJ2-7, with TRBD2 matching 13 bases. V was pared by 1 base and J by 8 bases, with 5 bases of the junction left unmatched. This CDR3 contains 15 residues. Germline loops: CDR1 SGHTA, CDR2 FQGNSA. Complete variable domain (other parts from reference TRBV7-2 and TRBJ2-7): GAGVSQSPSNKVTEKGKDVELRCDPISGHTALYWYRQSLGQGLEFLIYFQGNSAPDKSGLPSDRFSAERTGGSVSTLTIQRTQQEDSAVYLCASSLDGLAGDKQYFGPGTRLTVT.

The rearrangement links TRBV7-2 to TRBJ2-1; 11 bases align to TRBD2. This CDR3 has 15 amino acids. V lost 4 bases and J lost 9; bases outside the gene matches: 8. Germline assignment: CDR1 SGHTA and CDR2 FQGNSA. The CDR3 loop is CASSSLAGGPGEQFF. The CDR3 nucleotides are TGTGCCAGCAGCTCCTTAGCGGGGGGGCCAGGTGAGCAGTTCTTC.

This chain joins TRBV12-2 and TRBJ2-3. TRBV12-2 is flagged as a pseudogene. The CDR3 contains 21 residues. The CDR3 DNA reads as TGTGCAAGTCGCTCATACCCCCTTCCGGGACGAACCGTTCTCGGCACAGATACGCAGTATTTT. This gives the protein CASRSYPLPGRTVLGTDTQYF.

This chain connects TRBV2 to TRBJ2-7; perhaps TRBD1 as D (6 bases). Trimming took off 4 bases at V and 2 bases at J, with 12 bases between the two ends. The germline V gene encodes CDR1 SNHLY and CDR2 FYNNEI. The CDR3 sequence is 14 residues long. CDR3 nucleotide sequence: TGTGCCAGCAGTGTCGAACAGGGAACCTACGAGCAGTACTTC. This translates into CASSVEQGTYEQYF.

V is TRBV25-1 and J is TRBJ1-2, with 8 bases that match TRBD1. CDR1 and CDR2 (germline): MGHDK, SYGVNS. The CDR3 contains 14 residues. J was trimmed by 7 bases and V by 4 bases; bases with no gene match: 8. The CDR3 nucleotides are TGTGCCAGCAGTGTCGCCCAGGGGGCGGGTGGCTACACCTTC. It yields the protein CASSVAQGAGGYTF.

This chain connects TRBV18 to TRBJ2-3; the D is unclear. CDR3 size: 17 residues. The V end lost 1 base, the J end lost 4 bases, and 18 bases lay between the germline ends. CDR1 is KGHSH and CDR2 is LQKENI in the germline V gene. The DNA of the CDR3 is TGTGCCAGCTCACCACTAAGTGACGCCCTGTCCCCAGATACGCAGTATTTT. Translated, it gives CASSPLSDALSPDTQYF.

This clone has a single count. V gene TRBV5-8 combines with J gene TRBJ2-5; 11 bases align to TRBD2. The V and J ends lost 0 bases and 0 bases, in that order; junction bases with no gene match: 1. The CDR3 has 16 residues. Germline CDR1 and CDR2: SGHTS and YDEGEE. The CDR3 coding sequence is TGTGCCAGCAGCTTGGGACTAGCGGGACACCAAGAGACCCAGTACTTC. Amino acids: CASSLGLAGHQETQYF.

The V and J genes are TRBV27 and TRBJ2-1; no clear D. Germline V CDR1 and CDR2: MNHEY, SMNVEV (reference sequence). Between the trimmed V and J ends, which lost 5 bases and 6 bases, there was a span of 17 bases. The CDR3 totals 15 residues. CDR3 nucleotides: TGTGCCAGCAGTCCTAGGAATTCGCTATTCAATGAGCAGTTCTTC. Its protein product is CASSPRNSLFNEQFF.

This chain uses TRBV30 with TRBJ1-5, with D possibly being TRBD1 (5 bases). Germline V CDR1 and CDR2: GTSNPN, SVGIG (reference sequence). The CDR3 extends over 13 amino acids. Trimming took off 3 bases at V and 5 bases at J, with 11 bases between the two ends. CDR3 sequence reads: CAWSPLGDQPQHF. The CDR3 DNA reads as TGTGCCTGGAGCCCTCTAGGGGATCAGCCCCAGCATTTT.

The chain joins TRBV19 to TRBJ2-2; possible D gene TRBD1, 8 bases. Germline assignment: CDR1 LNHDA and CDR2 SQIVND (reference sequence). The CDR3 runs to 18 residues. Trimming cost V 7 bases and J 2 bases, with 23 bases left between them. CDR3 DNA: TGTGCCAGTACCCAGAGGACAGGGAGGGCGGCAAACACCGGGGAGCTGTTTTTT. Amino acids: CASTQRTGRAANTGELFF. The entire variable domain, with the rest obtained from reference TRBV19 and TRBJ2-2, is as follows: DGGITQSPKYLFRKEGQNVTLSCEQNLNHDAMYWYRQDPGQGLRLIYYSQIVNDFQKGDIAEGYSVSREKKESFPLTVTSAQKNPTAFYLCASTQRTGRAANTGELFFGEGSRLTVL.

This clone was picked up one time. V is TRBV27 and J is TRBJ1-5; possible D gene TRBD1, 6 bases. V shed 6 bases and J shed 3 bases, with 15 bases lying between them. The CDR3 has 15 amino acids. CDR1 is MNHEY and CDR2 is SMNVEV in the germline V gene (reference sequence). The CDR3 DNA reads TGTGCCAGCAGGACTTTGGGGACATACAATCAGCCCCAGCATTTT. It codes for CASRTLGTYNQPQHF.

The CDR3, as DNA: TGCGCCAGCAGCCAGATGACAGGGTTTCAGAATCAGCCCCAGCATTTT. Residues: CASSQMTGFQNQPQHF. This chain links TRBV4-1 with TRBJ1-5; 7 bases line up with TRBD1. The CDR3 is 16 amino acids. CDR1 is MGHRA, CDR2 YSYEKL, per germline. With 3 bases clipped from V and 4 bases from J, the junction kept 9 bases outside the gene matches.

The V and J genes are TRBV7-7 and TRBJ2-3; D not resolved. V gave up 4 bases and J gave up 5 bases, with 13 bases separating them. The CDR3 is 14 residues long. The germline V gene encodes CDR1 SSHAT and CDR2 FNYEAQ (reference sequence). CDR3 residues: CASSSGSAGDTQYF. CDR3 nucleotide sequence: TGTGCCAGCAGCTCCGGGTCGGCCGGAGATACGCAGTATTTT.

The J gene is TRBJ2-1, the V gene TRBV5-1, with 7 positions matching TRBD2. The CDR3 totals 14 residues. Germline values: CDR1 SGHRS, CDR2 YFSETQ. V shed 0 bases, J shed 7 bases, and the junction held 4 bases outside the gene matches. CDR3 nucleotides: TGCGCCAGCAGCTTGGTTCAGGGAGGGAATGAGCAGTTCTTC. It translates to CASSLVQGGNEQFF.

The chain joins TRBV6-5 to TRBJ2-6, with D perhaps matching TRBD1 (5 bases). The ends were cut back, 7 bases at V and 12 bases at J, with 19 bases in the middle. The CDR3 length is 14 residues. Germline V gene lookup returns CDR1 MNHEY and CDR2 SVGAGI. The CDR3 reads CASKTGRIRSVLTF. Written as DNA, the CDR3 is TGTGCCAGCAAAACAGGACGTATTCGGTCCGTCCTGACTTTC.

This clone was picked up a small number of times. V is TRBV7-8 and J is TRBJ2-3; D is uncertain. Trimming cost V 1 base and J 0 bases, with 5 bases left between them. Germline values: CDR1 SGHVS, CDR2 FQNEAQ. This CDR3 spans 14 amino acids. DNA for the CDR3: TGTGCCAGCAGCTTAGGGCCCAGCACAGATACGCAGTATTTT. Amino acids: CASSLGPSTDTQYF.

Written as DNA, the CDR3 is TGCGCCAGCAGCTTCCCGGGGGGCGATGAGCAGTTCTTC. It is translated as CASSFPGGDEQFF. The gene calls are TRBV5-1 and TRBJ2-1, with D possibly matching TRBD2 (7 bases). The CDR3 is made up of 13 amino acids. Germline-derived CDR1 and CDR2 are SGHRS and YFSETQ. V lost 2 bases, J lost 8 bases, and 11 bases lay in between.

This chain uses TRBV6-6 with TRBJ1-2, with TRBD1 matching 11 bases. Unmatched junction bases numbered 6, after V lost 5 bases and J lost 4 bases. The germline CDR1 and CDR2 sequences are MNHNY and SVGAGI (reference sequence). The CDR3 runs 15 residues. CDR3 sequence (DNA): TGTGCCAGCAGTGAGCGGGACAGGGGGACCTATGGCTACACCTTC. Amino acids: CASSERDRGTYGYTF.

CDR3 DNA: TGTGCCAGTAGTATAGGGGGACAGGGGTGGCAGCCCCAGCATTTT. Protein product: CASSIGGQGWQPQHF. The chain combines TRBV19 with TRBJ1-5; 10 nucleotides agree with TRBD1. CDR1 is LNHDA and CDR2 is SQIVND in the germline V gene (reference sequence). Unmatched junction bases numbered 4, after V lost 1 base and J lost 7 bases. The CDR3 totals 15 residues.

The chain couples TRBV6-5 to TRBJ2-7, with D unresolved. Trimming pared 5 bases from V and 4 bases from J, leaving 15 bases between. The CDR3 length is 14 residues. Looked up from germline, CDR1 is MNHEY and CDR2 is SVGAGI. As DNA, the CDR3 is TGTGCCAGCAGTCCCGTTCAGTTCGCTTACGAGCAGTACTTC. Residues: CASSPVQFAYEQYF.

The chain carries TRBV5-6 and TRBJ1-5; D not certain. This CDR3 is built from 13 residues. Germline V gene lookup returns CDR1 SGHDT and CDR2 YYEEEE. Trimming removed 2 bases at V and 4 bases at J, with 7 bases between. The CDR3 spells CASSLGRNQPQHF. In nucleotides, the CDR3 is TGTGCCAGCAGCTTAGGGCGGAATCAGCCCCAGCATTTT. The entire variable domain, with the rest obtained from reference TRBV5-6 and TRBJ1-5, is as follows: DAGVTQSPTHLIKTRGQQVTLRCSPKSGHDTVSWYQQALGQGPQFIFQYYEEEERQRGNFPDRFSGHQFPNYSSELNVNALLLGDSALYLCASSLGRNQPQHFGDGTRLSIL.

In this sample, this clone turned up many times. This chain connects TRBV19 to TRBJ1-3; TRBD1 might be the D (6 bases). Germline CDR1 LNHDA, CDR2 SQIVND (reference sequence). The CDR3 extends over 11 amino acids. The V and J ends lost 9 bases and 3 bases respectively, with 6 bases between them. Written as DNA, the CDR3 is TGTGCCAGACAGGGTGGAAACACCATATATTTT. It translates to CARQGGNTIYF.

The V and J genes are TRBV5-6 and TRBJ1-2; TRBD1 might be the D (6 bases). CDR3 length: 15 amino acids. CDR1 SGHDT and CDR2 YYEEEE come from the germline V gene. V was pared by 0 bases and J by 1 base, with 10 bases between. CDR3 protein: CASSLVGRGNYGYTF. CDR3 nucleotide sequence: TGTGCCAGCAGCTTGGTCGGCAGGGGTAACTATGGCTACACCTTC. The full variable domain, rest sourced from reference TRBV5-6 and TRBJ1-2, is DAGVTQSPTHLIKTRGQQVTLRCSPKSGHDTVSWYQQALGQGPQFIFQYYEEEERQRGNFPDRFSGHQFPNYSSELNVNALLLGDSALYLCASSLVGRGNYGYTFGSGTRLTVV.

The gene calls are TRBV30 and TRBJ2-5, with D perhaps matching TRBD1 or TRBD2 (5 bases each). V dropped 2 bases and J dropped 7 bases, with 11 bases sitting between them. CDR1 GTSNPN and CDR2 SVGIG come from the germline V gene (reference sequence). The CDR3 spans 12 residues. The CDR3 here is CAWSWGSGTQYF. Here the CDR3 DNA reads TGTGCCTGGAGTTGGGGGTCCGGGACCCAGTACTTC.

The rearrangement joins TRBV4-1 to TRBJ2-2; 12 nucleotides agree with TRBD2. The V gene end was trimmed by 0 bases and the J gene end by 1 base; junction bases not matched to a gene: 0. CDR1 MGHRA and CDR2 YSYEKL come from the germline V gene. This CDR3 has 17 residues. CDR3 nucleotides: TGCGCCAGCAGCCAAGAACTAGCGGGAGGGAACACCGGGGAGCTGTTTTTT. It is translated as CASSQELAGGNTGELFF.

J is TRBJ2-3 and V is TRBV10-3, with TRBD2 matching over 8 bases. The CDR3 runs to 14 residues. CDR1 ENHRY and CDR2 SYGVKD come from the germline V gene. The V and J ends lost 8 bases and 0 bases, in that order; junction bases with no gene match: 4. Here the CDR3 reads CAIASGSSTDTQYF. The CDR3 bases are TGTGCCATCGCTAGCGGGTCGAGCACAGATACGCAGTATTTT.